Each of the 21 T cell receptor beta chains below was sequenced from the same sample in a study of blood T cell repertoires in COVID-19. Profiled with immunoSEQ multiplex PCR; TCRdb holds only in-frame clones, not every one. The sample includes 300,000 to 400,000 clones, about 82% seen only once; the top ten take 7.2%. Source material: peripheral blood. All receptors derive from a human donor in a cohort sampled during active COVID-19.

V and J are TRBV6-5 and TRBJ2-2, with D uncertain. The CDR3 contains 12 residues. In germline, CDR1 is MNHEY, CDR2 SVGAGI. V was clipped by 8 bases and J by 5 bases, with 9 bases between them. In DNA, the CDR3 is TGTGCCAGCCGACTGGTGACCGGGGAGCTGTTTTTT. Amino acids: CASRLVTGELFF.

V and J are TRBV5-1 and TRBJ1-2; no clear D. This CDR3 region has 15 residues. V was clipped by 3 bases and J by 0 bases, with 12 bases between them. From germline, CDR1 is SGHRS and CDR2 YFSETQ. In nucleotides, the CDR3 is TGCGCCAGCAGCTCCGGTGCAACGGCTAACTATGGCTACACCTTC. It translates to CASSSGATANYGYTF.

This clone was counted a single time. The V gene is TRBV7-9, the J gene TRBJ1-2; a possible D gene is TRBD1 (6 bases). This CDR3 spans 14 amino acids. From germline, CDR1 is SEHNR and CDR2 FQNEAQ (reference sequence). Trimming left V 5 bases short and J 2 bases short, with 12 bases between. The CDR3 region is CASSPSDRNYGYTF. The CDR3 DNA sequence: TGTGCCAGCAGCCCGTCAGACAGGAACTATGGCTACACCTTC.

The chain recombines TRBV9 with TRBJ2-2; weak D call: TRBD1 (5 bases). Trimming cost V 4 bases and J 7 bases, with 23 bases left between them. CDR1 and CDR2 (germline): SGDLS, YYNGEE. This CDR3 comprises 17 residues. The CDR3 region has the DNA TGTGCCAGCAGCCGCTCCCCAAGCCCTAGGGGTGGCGGGGAGCTGTTTTTT. It encodes CASSRSPSPRGGGELFF.

The chain is built from TRBV29-1 and TRBJ2-7; D is ambiguous. This CDR3 region has 12 residues. Germline V lookup: CDR1 SQVTM, CDR2 ANQGSEA. V was cut by 6 bases and J by 0 bases, with 9 bases left in between. Here the CDR3 DNA reads TGCAGCGTGCGTGAGTCCTCCTACGAGCAGTACTTC. This codes for CSVRESSYEQYF.

The chain joins TRBV24-1 to TRBJ2-7; tentatively, D is TRBD1 (5 bases). Trimming removed 4 bases from V and 7 bases from J, with 10 bases in between. Germline V gives CDR1 KGHDR, CDR2 SFDVKD. The length of the CDR3 is 12 residues. CDR3 residues: CATSDRVGEQYF. The CDR3 DNA is TGTGCCACCAGTGACAGGGTGGGGGAGCAGTACTTC.

This chain links TRBV27 with TRBJ1-4; no definite D call. Trimming cost V 2 bases and J 1 base, with 14 bases left between them. Germline values: CDR1 MNHEY, CDR2 SMNVEV (reference sequence). The length of the CDR3 is 17 residues. CDR3 region: CASSLKVSGITNEKLFF. CDR3 nucleotide sequence: TGTGCCAGCAGTTTAAAGGTGTCAGGAATAACTAATGAAAAACTGTTTTTT. Based on the CDR3 plus reference TRBV27 and TRBJ1-4, the full variable domain is EAQVTQNPRYLITVTGKKLTVTCSQNMNHEYMSWYRQDPGLGLRQIYYSMNVEVTDKGDVPEGYKVSRKEKRNFPLILESPSPNQTSLYFCASSLKVSGITNEKLFFGSGTQLSVL.

This sequence joins TRBV30 and TRBJ1-1; D not certain. Germline CDR1 and CDR2: GTSNPN and SVGIG (reference sequence). The CDR3 extends over 12 amino acids. V was pared by 3 bases and J by 5 bases, with 10 bases between. Here the CDR3 reads CAWRGGGTEAFF. CDR3 DNA: TGTGCCTGGAGAGGTGGAGGGACTGAAGCTTTCTTT.

The chain links TRBV24-1 to TRBJ2-5; D ambiguous. Germline lookup yields CDR1 KGHDR and CDR2 SFDVKD. The CDR3 length is 11 residues. Between the trimmed V and J ends, which lost 9 bases and 4 bases, there was a span of 8 bases. This CDR3 is CATAGGETQYF. DNA of the CDR3: TGTGCCACCGCCGGCGGAGAGACCCAGTACTTC.

The V call is TRBV10-1, the J call TRBJ1-1; D call uncertain. Trimming left V 11 bases short and J 10 bases short, with 17 bases between. The CDR3 loop spans 11 amino acids. CDR1 and CDR2 from the germline V gene are WNHNN and SYGVQD (reference sequence). The CDR3 protein is CALPRGVRAFF. CDR3 DNA sequence: TGCGCCCTCCCCCGCGGGGTGAGAGCTTTCTTT.

V gene TRBV9 combines with J gene TRBJ1-3; D ambiguous. This CDR3 spans 13 amino acids. The germline CDR1 and CDR2 sequences are SGDLS and YYNGEE. The V end was cut by 3 bases, the J end by 7 bases, with 11 bases between. CDR3 region: CASSAGLSNTIYF. The CDR3 DNA reads as TGTGCCAGCAGCGCCGGACTTTCTAACACCATATATTTT.

The chain joins TRBV3-1 (or the pseudogene TRBV3-2) to TRBJ2-2; D possibly corresponds to TRBD2 (7 bases). Germline CDR1 LGHDT, CDR2 YNNKEL (reference sequence). The CDR3 extends over 15 amino acids. V lost 4 bases to trimming and J lost 4 bases, with 13 bases between them. The CDR3 bases are TGTGCCAGCAGCCTAAGGGGGGGGCTCACCGGGGAGCTGTTTTTT. Translated: CASSLRGGLTGELFF.

The chain recombines TRBV2 with TRBJ2-1, with D perhaps TRBD2 (5 bases). Trimming stripped 6 bases from V and 8 bases from J, with 14 bases between. CDR1 is SNHLY, CDR2 FYNNEI, per germline. The CDR3 consists of 13 residues. The CDR3 here is CASRETNWDEQFF. CDR3 DNA: TGTGCCAGCAGGGAGACTAATTGGGATGAGCAGTTCTTC.

The V and J genes are TRBV4-2 and TRBJ1-3, with a tentative D call TRBD1 (5 bases). The V end lost 0 bases, the J end lost 7 bases, and 10 bases lay between the germline ends. Germline CDR1 is LGHNA and CDR2 is YNFKEQ. CDR3 length: 14 amino acids. This CDR3 reads CASSQDSGRNTIYF. In DNA form, the CDR3 reads TGTGCCAGCAGCCAAGATTCAGGGAGGAACACCATATATTTT.

The rearrangement joins TRBV19 to TRBJ2-7; 7 nucleotides line up with TRBD1. The CDR3 contains 12 residues. The V segment lost 10 bases and the J segment 4 bases; nucleotides outside the gene matches: 7. Germline V gives CDR1 LNHDA, CDR2 SQIVND (reference sequence). CDR3 loop: CATSDRSYEQYF. In DNA form, the CDR3 reads TGTGCCACCTCGGACAGGTCTTACGAGCAGTACTTC.

The chain has TRBV2 and TRBJ2-6; D gene ambiguous. This CDR3 contains 15 residues. Germline CDR1 reads SNHLY; CDR2 reads FYNNEI. The ends were cut back, 3 bases at V and 2 bases at J, with 8 bases in the middle. The CDR3 DNA is TGTGCCAGCAGTGATAGCCTTGCTGGGGCCAACGTCCTGACTTTC. The encoded protein is CASSDSLAGANVLTF.

The chain is built from TRBV7-9 and TRBJ1-2; D not certain. Germline CDR1 and CDR2: SEHNR and FQNEAQ (reference sequence). The germline V and J ends were trimmed by 1 base and 5 bases, with 8 bases remaining between them. This CDR3 contains 13 residues. CDR3 sequence (DNA): TGTGCCAGCAGCTTAGAGGCACAGTATGGCTACACCTTC. It specifies CASSLEAQYGYTF.

The chain is built from TRBV6-5 and TRBJ1-6; a weak D match, TRBD1 (6 bases). V lost 9 bases, J lost 6 bases, and 18 bases lay in between. The CDR3 runs to 15 residues. The germline V gene has CDR1 MNHEY and CDR2 SVGAGI. Here the CDR3 DNA reads TGTGCCAGTCAAACGGGGGGCGCGGGTAATTCACCCCTCCACTTT. Its protein product is CASQTGGAGNSPLHF.

The chain joins TRBV18 to TRBJ1-3; the D is unclear. From germline, CDR1 is KGHSH and CDR2 LQKENI. This CDR3 has 15 amino acids. The V end lost 0 bases, the J end lost 0 bases, and 6 bases lay between the germline ends. The CDR3 DNA sequence: TGTGCCAGCTCACCACCTTCTCTCTCTGGAAACACCATATATTTT. The encoded protein is CASSPPSLSGNTIYF.

This clone has just one count. V is TRBV6-5 and J is TRBJ2-2; tentatively, D is TRBD2 (7 bases). The CDR3 covers 14 residues. V lost 9 bases and J 8 bases, leaving 19 bases between the germline ends. From germline, CDR1 is MNHEY and CDR2 SVGAGI. CDR3 loop: CARPGRGSTGELFF. As DNA, the CDR3 is TGTGCCAGGCCGGGGAGGGGGAGCACTGGGGAGCTGTTTTTT.

The CDR3 region is CASSLGRGPQHF. CDR3 bases: TGTGCCAGCAGTTTAGGGCGGGGGCCCCAGCATTTT. The chain joins TRBV12-3 or TRBV12-4 to TRBJ1-5; D remains ambiguous. The CDR3 is 12 amino acids. V lost 1 base and J 9 bases, leaving 7 bases between the germline ends.